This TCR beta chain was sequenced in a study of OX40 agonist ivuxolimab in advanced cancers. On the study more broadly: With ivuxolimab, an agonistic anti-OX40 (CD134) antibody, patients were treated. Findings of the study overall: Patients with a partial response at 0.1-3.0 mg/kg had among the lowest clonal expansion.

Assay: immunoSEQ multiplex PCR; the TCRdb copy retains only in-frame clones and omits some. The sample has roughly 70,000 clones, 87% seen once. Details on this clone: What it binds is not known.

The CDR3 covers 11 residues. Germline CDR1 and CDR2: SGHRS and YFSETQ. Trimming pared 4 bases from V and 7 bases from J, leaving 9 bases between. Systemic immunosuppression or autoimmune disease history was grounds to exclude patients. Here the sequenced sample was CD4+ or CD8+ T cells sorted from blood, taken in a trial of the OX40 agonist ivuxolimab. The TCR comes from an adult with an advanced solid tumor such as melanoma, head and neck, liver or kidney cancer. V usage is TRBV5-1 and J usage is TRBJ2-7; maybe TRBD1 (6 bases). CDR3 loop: CASSTGQEQYF. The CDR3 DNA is TGCGCCAGCAGCACCGGACAGGAGCAGTACTTC.